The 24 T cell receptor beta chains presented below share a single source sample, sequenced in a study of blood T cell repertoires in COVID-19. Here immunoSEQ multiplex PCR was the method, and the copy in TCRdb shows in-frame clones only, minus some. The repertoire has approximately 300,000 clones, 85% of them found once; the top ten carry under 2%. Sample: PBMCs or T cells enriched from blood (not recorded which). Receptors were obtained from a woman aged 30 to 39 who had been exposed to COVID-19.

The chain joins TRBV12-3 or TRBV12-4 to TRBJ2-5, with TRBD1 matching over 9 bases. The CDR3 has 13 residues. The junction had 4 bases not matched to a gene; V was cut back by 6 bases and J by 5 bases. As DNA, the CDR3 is TGTGCCAGCAGACGGACAGGGGTGGAGACCCAGTACTTC. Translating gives CASRRTGVETQYF.

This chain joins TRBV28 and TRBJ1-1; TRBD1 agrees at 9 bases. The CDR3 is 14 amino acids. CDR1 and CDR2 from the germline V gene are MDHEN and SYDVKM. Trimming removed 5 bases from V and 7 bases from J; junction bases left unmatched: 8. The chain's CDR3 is CASSPPDRGNEAFF. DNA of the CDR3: TGTGCCAGCAGTCCACCGGACAGGGGTAATGAAGCTTTCTTT.

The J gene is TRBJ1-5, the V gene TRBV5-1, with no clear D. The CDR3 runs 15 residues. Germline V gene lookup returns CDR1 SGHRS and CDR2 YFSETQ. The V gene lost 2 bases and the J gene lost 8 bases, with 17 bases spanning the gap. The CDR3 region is CASSLMGHEIEPQHF. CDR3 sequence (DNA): TGCGCCAGCAGCTTAATGGGCCATGAAATCGAGCCCCAGCATTTT.

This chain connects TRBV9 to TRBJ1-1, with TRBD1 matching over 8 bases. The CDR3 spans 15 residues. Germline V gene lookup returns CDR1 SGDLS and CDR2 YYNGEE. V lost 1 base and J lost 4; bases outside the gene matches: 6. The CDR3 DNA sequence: TGTGCCAGCAGCGTATCAACGGACAGGGCCACTGAAGCTTTCTTT. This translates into CASSVSTDRATEAFF. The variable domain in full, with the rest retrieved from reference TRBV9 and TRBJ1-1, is DSGVTQTPKHLITATGQRVTLRCSPRSGDLSVYWYQQSLDQGLQFLIQYYNGEERAKGNILERFSAQQFPDLHSELNLSSLELGDSALYFCASSVSTDRATEAFFGQGTRLTVV.

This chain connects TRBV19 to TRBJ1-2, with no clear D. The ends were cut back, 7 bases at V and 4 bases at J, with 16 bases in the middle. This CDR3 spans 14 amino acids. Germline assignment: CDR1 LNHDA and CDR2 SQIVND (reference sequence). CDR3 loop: CASNREGLSYGYTF. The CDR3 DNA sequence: TGTGCCAGTAATAGGGAAGGACTCAGCTATGGCTACACCTTC.

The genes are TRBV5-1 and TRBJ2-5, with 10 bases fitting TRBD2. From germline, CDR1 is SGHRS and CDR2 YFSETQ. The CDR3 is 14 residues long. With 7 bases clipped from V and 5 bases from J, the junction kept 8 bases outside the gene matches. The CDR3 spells CASAISGRSETQYF. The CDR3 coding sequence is TGCGCCAGCGCCATTAGCGGGAGGTCCGAGACCCAGTACTTC. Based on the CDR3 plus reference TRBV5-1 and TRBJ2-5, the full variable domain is KAGVTQTPRYLIKTRGQQVTLSCSPISGHRSVSWYQQTPGQGLQFLFEYFSETQRNKGNFPGRFSGRQFSNSRSEMNVSTLELGDSALYLCASAISGRSETQYFGPGTRLLVL.

In nucleotides, the CDR3 is TGTGCCAGCAGCCAAACTAGCGAGAGCTCCTACAATGAGCAGTTCTTC. Its translation is CASSQTSESSYNEQFF. This chain joins TRBV3-1 (or the pseudogene TRBV3-2) and TRBJ2-1; 7 positions match TRBD2. V lost 2 bases, J lost 0 bases, and 4 bases stayed unmatched. The CDR3 runs 16 residues. Germline-derived CDR1 and CDR2 are LGHDT and YNNKEL (reference sequence).

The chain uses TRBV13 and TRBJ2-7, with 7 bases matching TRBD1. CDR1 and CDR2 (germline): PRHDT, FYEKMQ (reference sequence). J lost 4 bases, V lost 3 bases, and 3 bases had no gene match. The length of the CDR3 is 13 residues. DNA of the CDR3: TGTGCCAGCAGCTTCGGACAGGAGTACGAGCAGTACTTC. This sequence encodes CASSFGQEYEQYF.

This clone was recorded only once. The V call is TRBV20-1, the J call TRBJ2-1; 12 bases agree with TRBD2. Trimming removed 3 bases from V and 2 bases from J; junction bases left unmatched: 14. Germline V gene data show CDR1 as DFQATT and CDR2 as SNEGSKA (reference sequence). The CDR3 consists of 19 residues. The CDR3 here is CSASKAERASGRAYNEQFF. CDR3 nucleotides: TGCAGTGCTAGTAAAGCGGAGAGGGCTAGCGGGAGGGCCTACAATGAGCAGTTCTTC.

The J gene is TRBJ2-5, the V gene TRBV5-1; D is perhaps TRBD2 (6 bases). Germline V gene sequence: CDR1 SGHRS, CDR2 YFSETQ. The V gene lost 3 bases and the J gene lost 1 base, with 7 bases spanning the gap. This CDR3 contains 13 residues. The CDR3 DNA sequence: TGCGCCAGCAGCTCGACTAGCCAAGAGACCCAGTACTTC. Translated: CASSSTSQETQYF. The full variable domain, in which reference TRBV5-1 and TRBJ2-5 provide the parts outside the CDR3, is KAGVTQTPRYLIKTRGQQVTLSCSPISGHRSVSWYQQTPGQGLQFLFEYFSETQRNKGNFPGRFSGRQFSNSRSEMNVSTLELGDSALYLCASSSTSQETQYFGPGTRLLVL.

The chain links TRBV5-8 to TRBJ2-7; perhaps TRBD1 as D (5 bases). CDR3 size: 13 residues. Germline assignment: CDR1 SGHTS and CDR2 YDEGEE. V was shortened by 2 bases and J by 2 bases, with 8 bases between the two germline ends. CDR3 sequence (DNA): TGTGCCAGCAGCTTCCCAGGGCCCTACGAGCAGTACTTC. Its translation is CASSFPGPYEQYF.

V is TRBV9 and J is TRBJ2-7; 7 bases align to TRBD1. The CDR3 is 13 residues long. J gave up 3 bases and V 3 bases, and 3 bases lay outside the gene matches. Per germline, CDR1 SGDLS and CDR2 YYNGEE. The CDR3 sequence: CASSARDSYEQYF. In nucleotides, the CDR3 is TGTGCCAGCAGCGCAAGGGACAGCTACGAGCAGTACTTC.

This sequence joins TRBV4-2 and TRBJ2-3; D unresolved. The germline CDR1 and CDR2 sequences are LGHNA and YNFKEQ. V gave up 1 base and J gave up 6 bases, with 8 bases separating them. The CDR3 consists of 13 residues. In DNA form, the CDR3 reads TGTGCCAGCAGCCAAGGATTCAGGGATACGCAGTATTTT. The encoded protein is CASSQGFRDTQYF.

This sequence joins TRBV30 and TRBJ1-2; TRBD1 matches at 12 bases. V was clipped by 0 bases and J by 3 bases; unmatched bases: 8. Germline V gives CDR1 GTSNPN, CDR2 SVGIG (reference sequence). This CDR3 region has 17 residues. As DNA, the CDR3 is TGTGCCTGGAGTGTGGGGACAGGGGGCTCCCTTTACTATGGCTACACCTTC. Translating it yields CAWSVGTGGSLYYGYTF.

The CDR3 DNA reads TGTGCCAGCAGTTACTCATCAGGGTTTAATTCACCCCTCCACTTT. Encoded protein: CASSYSSGFNSPLHF. V is TRBV6-5 and J is TRBJ1-6, with a tentative D call TRBD1 (5 bases). Germline CDR1 reads MNHEY; CDR2 reads SVGAGI. This CDR3 contains 15 residues. V lost 0 bases to trimming and J lost 6 bases, with 9 bases between them.

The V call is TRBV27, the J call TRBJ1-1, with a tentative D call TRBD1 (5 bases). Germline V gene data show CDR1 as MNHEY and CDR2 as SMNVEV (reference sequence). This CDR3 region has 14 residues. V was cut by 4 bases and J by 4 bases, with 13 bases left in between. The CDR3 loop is CASSSSRVSTEAFF. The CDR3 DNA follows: TGTGCCAGCAGTTCTTCCAGGGTGAGCACTGAAGCTTTCTTT.

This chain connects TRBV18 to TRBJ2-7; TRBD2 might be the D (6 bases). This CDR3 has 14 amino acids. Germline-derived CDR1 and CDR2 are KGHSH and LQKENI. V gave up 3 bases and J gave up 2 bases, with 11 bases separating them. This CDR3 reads CASSPSGVPYEQYF. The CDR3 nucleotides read TGTGCCAGCTCACCCTCGGGGGTGCCCTACGAGCAGTACTTC.

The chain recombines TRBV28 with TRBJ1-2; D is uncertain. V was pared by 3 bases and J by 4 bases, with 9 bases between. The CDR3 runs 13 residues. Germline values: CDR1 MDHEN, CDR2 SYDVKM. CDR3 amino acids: CASSLAQSYGYTF. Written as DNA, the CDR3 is TGTGCCAGCAGTTTGGCACAGAGCTATGGCTACACCTTC.

CDR3: CASSFLTGVLGYTF. The DNA of the CDR3 is TGTGCCAGCAGCTTCCTTACAGGGGTATTGGGCTACACCTTC. The rearrangement joins TRBV7-9 to TRBJ1-2, with TRBD1 matching over 7 bases. The V and J ends lost 3 bases and 8 bases, in that order; junction bases with no gene match: 9. Looked up from germline, CDR1 is SEHNR and CDR2 is FQNEAQ (reference sequence). CDR3 length equals 14 residues.

Here the CDR3 DNA reads TGTGCCAGTAGTGACCGCCGGGCAGATACGCAGTATTTT. It yields the protein CASSDRRADTQYF. The V and J genes are TRBV19 and TRBJ2-3; the D is unclear. CDR3 size: 13 residues. Per germline, CDR1 LNHDA and CDR2 SQIVND (reference sequence). Trimming removed 5 bases from V and 4 bases from J, with 10 bases in between.

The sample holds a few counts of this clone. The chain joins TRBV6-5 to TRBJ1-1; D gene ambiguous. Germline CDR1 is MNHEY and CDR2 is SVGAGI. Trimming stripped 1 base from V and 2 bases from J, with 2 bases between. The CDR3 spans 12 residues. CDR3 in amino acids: CASSYLNTEAFF. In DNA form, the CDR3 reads TGTGCCAGCAGTTACTTAAACACTGAAGCTTTCTTT.

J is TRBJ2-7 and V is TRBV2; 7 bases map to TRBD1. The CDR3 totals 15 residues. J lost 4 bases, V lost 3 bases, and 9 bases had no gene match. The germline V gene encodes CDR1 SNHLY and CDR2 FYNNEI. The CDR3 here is CASSDQRGRGYEQYF. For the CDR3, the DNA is TGTGCCAGCAGTGATCAGAGGGGGCGTGGGTACGAGCAGTACTTC.

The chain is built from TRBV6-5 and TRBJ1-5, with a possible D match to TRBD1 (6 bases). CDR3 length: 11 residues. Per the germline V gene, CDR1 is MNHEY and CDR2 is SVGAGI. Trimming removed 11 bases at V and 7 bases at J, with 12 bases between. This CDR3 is CACRGGQPQHF. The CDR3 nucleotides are TGTGCCTGTCGTGGGGGCCAGCCCCAGCATTTT.

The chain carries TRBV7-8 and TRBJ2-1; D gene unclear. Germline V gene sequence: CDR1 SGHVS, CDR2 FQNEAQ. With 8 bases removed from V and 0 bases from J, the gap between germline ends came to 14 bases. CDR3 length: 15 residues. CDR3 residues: CASFRLRSSYNEQFF. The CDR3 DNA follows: TGTGCCAGCTTTAGACTGCGGAGCTCCTACAATGAGCAGTTCTTC.